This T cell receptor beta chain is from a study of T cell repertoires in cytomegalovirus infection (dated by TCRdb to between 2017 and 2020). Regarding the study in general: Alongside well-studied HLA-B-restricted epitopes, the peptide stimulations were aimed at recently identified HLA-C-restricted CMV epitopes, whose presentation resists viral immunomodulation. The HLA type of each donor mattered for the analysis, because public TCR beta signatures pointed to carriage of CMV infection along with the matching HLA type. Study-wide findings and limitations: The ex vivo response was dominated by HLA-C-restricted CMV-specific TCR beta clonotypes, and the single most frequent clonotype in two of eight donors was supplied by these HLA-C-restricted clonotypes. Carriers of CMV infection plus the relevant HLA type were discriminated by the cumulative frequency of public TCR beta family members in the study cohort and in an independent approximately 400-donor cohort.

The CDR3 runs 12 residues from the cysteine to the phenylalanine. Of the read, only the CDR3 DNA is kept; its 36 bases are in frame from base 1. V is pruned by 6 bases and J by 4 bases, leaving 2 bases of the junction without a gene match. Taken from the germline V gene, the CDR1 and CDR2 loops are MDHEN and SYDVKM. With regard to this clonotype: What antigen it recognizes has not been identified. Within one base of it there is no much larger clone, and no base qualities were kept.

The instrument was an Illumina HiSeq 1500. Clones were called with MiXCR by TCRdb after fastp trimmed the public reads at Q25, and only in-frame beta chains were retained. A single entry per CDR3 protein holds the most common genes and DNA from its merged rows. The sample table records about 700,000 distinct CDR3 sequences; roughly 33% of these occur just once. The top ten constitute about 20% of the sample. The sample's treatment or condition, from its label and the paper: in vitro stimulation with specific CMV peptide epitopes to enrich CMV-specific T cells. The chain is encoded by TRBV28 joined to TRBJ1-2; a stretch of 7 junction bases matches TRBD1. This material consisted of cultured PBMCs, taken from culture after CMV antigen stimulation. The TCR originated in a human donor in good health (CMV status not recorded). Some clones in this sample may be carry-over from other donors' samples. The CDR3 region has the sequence CASRGQFYGYTF. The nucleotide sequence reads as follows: TGTGCCAGCAGGGGACAGTTCTATGGCTACACCTTC.